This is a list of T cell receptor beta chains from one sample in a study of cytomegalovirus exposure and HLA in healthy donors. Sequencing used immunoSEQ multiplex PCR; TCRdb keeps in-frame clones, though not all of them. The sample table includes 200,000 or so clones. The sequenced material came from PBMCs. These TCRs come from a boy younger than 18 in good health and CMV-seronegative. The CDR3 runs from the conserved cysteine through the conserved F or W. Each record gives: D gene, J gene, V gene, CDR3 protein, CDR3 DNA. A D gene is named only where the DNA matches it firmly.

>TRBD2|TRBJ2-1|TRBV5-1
CASSLAGLAGDNEQFF
TGCGCCAGCAGCTTGGCGGGACTAGCGGGGGATAATGAGCAGTTCTTC
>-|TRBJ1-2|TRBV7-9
CASSLAVVGDGYTF
TGTGCCAGCAGCTTAGCGGTGGTAGGGGATGGCTACACCTTC
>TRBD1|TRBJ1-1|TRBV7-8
CASGQEAGLNTEAFF
TGTGCCAGCGGACAGGAGGCGGGCCTGAACACTGAAGCTTTCTTT
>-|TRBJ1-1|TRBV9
CASSRLEVGTEAFF
TGTGCCAGCAGCCGACTAGAAGTGGGCACTGAAGCTTTCTTT
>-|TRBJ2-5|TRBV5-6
CASSLRTGLETQYF
TGTGCCAGCAGCTTAAGAACAGGGCTAGAGACCCAGTACTTC
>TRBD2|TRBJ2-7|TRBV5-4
CASSLSSGGDEQYF
TGTGCCAGCAGCTTGTCCTCGGGGGGGGACGAGCAGTACTTC
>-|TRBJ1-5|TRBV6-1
CASSEQGTQPQHF
TGTGCCAGCAGTGAACAGGGGACTCAGCCCCAGCATTTT
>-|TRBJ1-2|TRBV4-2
CASSQGGGGVEGYTF
TGTGCCAGCAGCCAAGGTGGAGGCGGGGTTGAGGGCTACACCTTC
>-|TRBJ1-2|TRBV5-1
CASRQQVYDGYTF
TGCGCCAGCAGGCAACAGGTCTACGATGGCTACACCTTC
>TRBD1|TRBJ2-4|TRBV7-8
CASSLRQGKGVKNIQYF
TGTGCCAGCAGCCTAAGACAGGGCAAAGGGGTAAAAAACATTCAGTACTTC
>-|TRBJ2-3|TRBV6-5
CASSRGHVSDTQYF
TGTGCCAGCAGTAGGGGACACGTATCCGATACGCAGTATTTT
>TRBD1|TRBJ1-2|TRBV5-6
CASSLAQRGRRYGYTF
TGTGCCAGCAGCTTGGCCCAAAGGGGGCGAAGGTATGGCTACACCTTC
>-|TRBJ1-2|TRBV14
CASSQEFGHSTGYTF
TGTGCCAGCAGCCAAGAGTTCGGACATTCAACCGGCTACACCTTC
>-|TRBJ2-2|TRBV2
CASSVIDSANTGELFF
TGTGCCAGCAGTGTGATCGACAGCGCGAACACCGGGGAGCTGTTTTTT
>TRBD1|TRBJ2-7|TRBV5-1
CASSLEGTGGYEQYF
TGCGCCAGCAGCTTGGAGGGGACAGGGGGATACGAGCAGTACTTC
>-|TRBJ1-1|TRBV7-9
CASSPGGHEAFF
TGTGCCAGCAGCCCGGGAGGACATGAAGCTTTCTTT
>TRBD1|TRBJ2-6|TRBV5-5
CASSPRQGRSGANVLTF
TGTGCCAGCAGCCCGAGACAGGGCCGCTCTGGGGCCAACGTCCTGACTTTC
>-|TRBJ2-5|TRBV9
CASSGSRGQTYQETQYF
TGTGCCAGCAGCGGTTCAAGGGGACAAACGTACCAAGAGACCCAGTACTTC
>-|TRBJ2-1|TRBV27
CASKGNSGNEQFF
TGTGCCAGCAAAGGCAATAGCGGCAATGAGCAGTTCTTC
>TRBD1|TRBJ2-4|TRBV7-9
CASSFALGQTAKNIQYF
TGTGCCAGCAGCTTCGCCTTGGGACAGACAGCCAAAAACATTCAGTACTTC
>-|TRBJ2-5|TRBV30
CAWSVGGQPNLINF
TGTGCCTGGAGTGTCGGAGGACAGCCGAACCTAATTAACTTC
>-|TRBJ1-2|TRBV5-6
CASSLAGSDGYTF
TGTGCCAGCAGCTTGGCCGGGTCTGATGGCTACACCTTC
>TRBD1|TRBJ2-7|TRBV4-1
CASNHGQGSYEQYF
TGCGCCAGCAACCACGGACAGGGTTCCTACGAGCAGTACTTC
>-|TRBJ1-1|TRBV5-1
CASSTLPGRNTEAFF
TGCGCCAGCAGCACCTTGCCAGGTCGGAACACTGAAGCTTTCTTT
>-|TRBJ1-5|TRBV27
CASSLGPGGKSNQPQHF
TGTGCCAGCAGTTTAGGCCCGGGGGGGAAAAGCAATCAGCCCCAGCATTTT
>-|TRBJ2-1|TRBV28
CASSLFGGYEQFF
TGTGCCAGCAGTTTATTTGGAGGTTATGAGCAGTTCTTC
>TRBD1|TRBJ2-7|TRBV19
CASSIYGQGAGEQYF
TGTGCCAGTAGTATATATGGACAGGGGGCGGGGGAGCAGTACTTC
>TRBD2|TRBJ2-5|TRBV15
CATSRYSGVGETQYF
TGTGCCACCAGCAGATACAGCGGGGTCGGAGAGACCCAGTACTTC
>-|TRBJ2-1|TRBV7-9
CASSLVELGPAYNEQFF
TGTGCCAGCAGCTTAGTAGAACTGGGGCCAGCCTACAATGAGCAGTTCTTC
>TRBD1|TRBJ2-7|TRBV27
CASSFSRTGVYEQYF
TGTGCCAGCAGTTTTTCCAGGACAGGAGTCTACGAGCAGTACTTC
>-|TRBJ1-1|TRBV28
CASRLAPGLEAFF
TGTGCCAGCAGACTCGCTCCGGGACTTGAAGCTTTCTTT
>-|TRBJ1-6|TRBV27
CASGRAGINSPLHF
TGTGCCAGCGGAAGGGCAGGGATTAATTCACCCCTCCACTTT
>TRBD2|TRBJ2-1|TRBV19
CASKERGADEQFF
TGTGCCAGTAAGGAGCGGGGGGCGGATGAGCAGTTCTTC
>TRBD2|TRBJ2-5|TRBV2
CASKIPGGGAGETQYF
TGTGCCAGCAAGATACCAGGCGGGGGGGCCGGAGAGACCCAGTACTTC
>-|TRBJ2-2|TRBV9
CASSVTGYLDTGELFF
TGTGCCAGCAGCGTAACCGGGTATCTGGACACCGGGGAGCTGTTTTTT
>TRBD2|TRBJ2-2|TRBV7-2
CASSSHIGGGAGGELFF
TGTGCCAGCAGCTCCCACATCGGCGGGGGGGCCGGCGGGGAGCTGTTTTTT
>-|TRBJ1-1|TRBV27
CASSLPGTEAFF
TGTGCCAGCAGTTTACCGGGAACTGAAGCTTTCTTT
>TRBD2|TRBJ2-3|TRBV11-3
CASSLAGGRTDTQYF
TGTGCCAGCAGTCTAGCGGGGGGAAGAACAGATACGCAGTATTTT
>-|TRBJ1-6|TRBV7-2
CASSLQGDNSPLHF
TGTGCCAGCAGCTTACAAGGGGATAATTCACCCCTCCACTTT
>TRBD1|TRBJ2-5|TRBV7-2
CASSGKDRGRQETQYF
TGTGCCAGCAGCGGGAAGGACAGGGGACGCCAAGAGACCCAGTACTTC
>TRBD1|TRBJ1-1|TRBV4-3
CASSHDRGHTEAFF
TGCGCCAGCAGCCATGACAGGGGACACACTGAAGCTTTCTTT
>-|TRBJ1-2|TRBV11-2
CASSSPGRVSYGYTF
TGTGCCAGCAGCTCCCCCGGCAGGGTTAGCTATGGCTACACCTTC
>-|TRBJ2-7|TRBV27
CASSSVDSLGEQYF
TGTGCCAGCAGTTCGGTGGACTCATTGGGGGAGCAGTACTTC
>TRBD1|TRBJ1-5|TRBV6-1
CASSDLTGSSGPQHF
TGTGCCAGCAGTGATCTGACAGGGAGCAGTGGTCCCCAGCATTTT
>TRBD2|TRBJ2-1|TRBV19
CASTLVAGGRNEQFF
TGTGCCAGTACTCTAGTAGCGGGGGGGCGCAATGAGCAGTTCTTC
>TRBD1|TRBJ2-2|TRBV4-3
CASSPGTGSPGELFF
TGCGCCAGCAGCCCCGGGACAGGGTCTCCCGGGGAGCTGTTTTTT
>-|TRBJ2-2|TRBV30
CAWSWGGPVGELFF
TGTGCCTGGAGTTGGGGGGGGCCGGTCGGGGAGCTGTTTTTT
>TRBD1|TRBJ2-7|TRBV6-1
CASSNPGQGTEYF
TGTGCCAGCAGTAACCCGGGACAGGGAACCGAGTACTTC
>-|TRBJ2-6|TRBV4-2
CATQSGANVLTF
TGTGCCACGCAGTCAGGGGCCAACGTCCTGACTTTC
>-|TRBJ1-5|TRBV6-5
CASSYLLRPQHF
TGTGCCAGCAGTTACCTCCTTAGGCCCCAGCATTTT
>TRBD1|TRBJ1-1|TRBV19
CASSRQGGEAFF
TGTGCCAGTAGTCGACAGGGCGGTGAAGCTTTCTTT
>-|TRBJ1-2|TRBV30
CAWGHSYGYTF
TGTGCCTGGGGACACAGCTATGGCTACACCTTC
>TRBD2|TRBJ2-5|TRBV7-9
CASSEHSGGEETQYF
TGTGCCAGCAGCGAACATAGCGGGGGAGAAGAGACCCAGTACTTC